This TCR beta chain was documented in a study of cytomegalovirus exposure and HLA in healthy donors. Primers for the PCR totalled 60 Vbeta and 13 Jbeta. The table came from immunoSEQ multiplex PCR; TCRdb's copy has only in-frame clones and leaves some out. The sample has approximately 130,000 clones, 75% seen once. Germline trimming cut 4 bases from V and 5 bases from J; bases unmatched to any gene: 8. Germline CDR1 SGHTS, CDR2 YDEGEE. The CDR3 runs to 15 residues. Sequenced input: PBMCs. This rearrangement joins TRBV5-8 to TRBJ1-4; 7 bases align to TRBD1. The TCR was taken from a woman in her thirties or forties in good health and CMV-seropositive. The chain's CDR3 is CASSRRTGGNEKLFF. CDR3 DNA: TGTGCCAGCAGCCGGAGGACAGGAGGGAATGAAAAACTGTTTTTT.